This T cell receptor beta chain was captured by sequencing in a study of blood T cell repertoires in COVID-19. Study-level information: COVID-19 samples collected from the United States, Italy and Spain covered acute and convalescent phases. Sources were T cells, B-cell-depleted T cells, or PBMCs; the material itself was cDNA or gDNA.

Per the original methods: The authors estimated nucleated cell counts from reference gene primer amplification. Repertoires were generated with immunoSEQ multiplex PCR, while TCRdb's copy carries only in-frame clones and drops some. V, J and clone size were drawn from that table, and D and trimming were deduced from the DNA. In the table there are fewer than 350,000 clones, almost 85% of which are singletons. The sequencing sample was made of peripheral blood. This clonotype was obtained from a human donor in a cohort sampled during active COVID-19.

CDR3 residues: CASRPLPGRTNEKLFF. In DNA form, the CDR3 reads TGTGCCAGCAGACCTCTCCCCGGTCGCACTAATGAAAAACTGTTTTTT. This sequence joins TRBV7-9 and TRBJ1-4, with no clear D. The V end was cut by 6 bases, the J end by 2 bases, with 16 bases between. There are 16 residues in the CDR3. Germline CDR1 reads SEHNR; CDR2 reads FQNEAQ (reference sequence).